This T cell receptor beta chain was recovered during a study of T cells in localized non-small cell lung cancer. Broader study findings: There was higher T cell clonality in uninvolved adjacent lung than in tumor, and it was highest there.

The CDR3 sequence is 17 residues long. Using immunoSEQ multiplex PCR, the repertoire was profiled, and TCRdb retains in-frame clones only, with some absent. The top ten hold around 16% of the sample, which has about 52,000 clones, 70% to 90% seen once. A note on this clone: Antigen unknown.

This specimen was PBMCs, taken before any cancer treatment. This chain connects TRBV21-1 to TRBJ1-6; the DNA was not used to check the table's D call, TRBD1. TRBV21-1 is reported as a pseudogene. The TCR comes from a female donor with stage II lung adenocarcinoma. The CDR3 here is CASNTGVRTGENSPLHF. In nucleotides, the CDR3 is TGTGCCAGCAACACAGGTGTCCGGACAGGGGAGAATTCACCCCTCCACTTT.